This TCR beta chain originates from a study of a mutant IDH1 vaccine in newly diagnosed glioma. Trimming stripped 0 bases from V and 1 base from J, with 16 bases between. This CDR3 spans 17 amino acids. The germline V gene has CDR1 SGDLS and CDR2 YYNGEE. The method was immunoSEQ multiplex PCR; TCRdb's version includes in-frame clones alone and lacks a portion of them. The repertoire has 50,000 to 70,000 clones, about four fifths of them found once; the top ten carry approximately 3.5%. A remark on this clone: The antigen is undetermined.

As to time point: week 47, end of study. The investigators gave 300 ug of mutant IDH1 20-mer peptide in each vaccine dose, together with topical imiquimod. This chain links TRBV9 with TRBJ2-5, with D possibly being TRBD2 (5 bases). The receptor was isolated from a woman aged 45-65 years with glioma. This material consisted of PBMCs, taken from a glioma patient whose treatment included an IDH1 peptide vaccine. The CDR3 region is CASSVAPIGSSQETQYF. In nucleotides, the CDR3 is TGTGCCAGCAGCGTAGCCCCTATAGGGAGTTCCCAAGAGACCCAGTACTTC.